Here is one T cell receptor beta chain with its context. No antigen is known for it. The data originate from a study of cytomegalovirus exposure and HLA in healthy donors. A multiplex PCR was run with 60 Vbeta primers and 13 Jbeta primers. Method: immunoSEQ multiplex PCR; TCRdb's copy keeps in-frame clones and lacks some. The table shows hundreds of thousands of clones, with 70% occurring only once. The study, taken as a whole, reports: It was approximately 150 TCR beta chains that were listed as cytomegalovirus-associated.

The CDR3 contains 13 residues. Germline lookup yields CDR1 SGDLS and CDR2 YYNGEE. The germline V and J ends were trimmed by 2 bases and 5 bases, with 7 bases remaining between them. This clonotype originated in a man aged 35 to 55 in good health and CMV-seropositive. The chain couples TRBV9 to TRBJ2-2; D is unresolved. Sequencing was carried out using PBMCs. The CDR3 region is CASSVEWTGELFF. CDR3 coding DNA: TGTGCCAGCAGCGTCGAGTGGACCGGGGAGCTGTTTTTT.